Presented here are 12 T cell receptor beta chains from one specimen sequenced in a study of T-cell reconstitution after alpha-beta-depleted transplantation in children. Molecular barcoding with unique molecular identifiers was used for the TCRbeta library. TCRdb re-called the PCR reads through MiXCR, storing one row per CDR3 protein. Of 250,000 to 400,000 distinct CDR3 sequences listed, around 25% are singletons. This specimen was PBMCs, mostly from graft donor cells, taken 180 days after TCRalphabeta/CD19-depleted stem cell transplant. These receptors were taken from a male patient aged 5 to 17 who had a stem cell transplant for acute lymphoblastic leukemia, so the T cells may come from the graft donor.

This clonotype was counted at least ten times. V is TRBV5-1 and J is TRBJ2-7; D gene unclear. V was shortened by 0 bases and J by 3 bases, with 7 bases between the two germline ends. The V gene's germline CDR1 is SGHRS and CDR2 YFSETQ. The CDR3 contains 13 residues. The CDR3 nucleotides are TGCGCCAGCAGCTTGGGGCAGAACTACGAGCAGTACTTC. Translating it yields CASSLGQNYEQYF.

This clonotype occurred a few times. The chain joins TRBV6-5 to TRBJ2-3; TRBD1 aligns across 7 bases. The CDR3 runs to 14 residues. V gave up 4 bases and J gave up 1 base; unmatched junction bases: 2. Germline values: CDR1 MNHEY, CDR2 SVGAGI. The CDR3 DNA sequence: TGTGCCAGCAGTTGGGGGACAGGCACAGATACGCAGTATTTT. It encodes CASSWGTGTDTQYF.

This clonotype was detected ten times or more. The rearrangement links TRBV12-3 or TRBV12-4 to TRBJ2-7; D tentatively fits TRBD1 or TRBD2 (6 bases each). Between the trimmed V and J ends, which lost 10 bases and 13 bases, there was a span of 26 bases. The CDR3 loop spans 13 amino acids. The CDR3 region has the DNA TGTGCCATCAGAGGGGGAGGCGTCACCTATCCCTACTTC. Its protein product is CAIRGGGVTYPYF.

The CDR3 DNA follows: TGTGCCAGCAGCCAAGATTCTGGGCCCTGGACTGAAGCTTTCTTT. It encodes CASSQDSGPWTEAFF. The rearrangement links TRBV3-1 to TRBJ1-1; no clear D gene. CDR1 is LGHDT, CDR2 YNNKEL, per germline (reference sequence). This CDR3 contains 15 residues. Trimming pared 0 bases from V and 5 bases from J, leaving 13 bases between.

The genes are TRBV11-2 and TRBJ2-1; 15 bases fit TRBD2. The CDR3 is 17 amino acids. CDR1 SGHAT and CDR2 FQNNGV come from the germline V gene. Trimming removed 5 bases from V and 7 bases from J; junction bases left unmatched: 9. The CDR3 region has the DNA TGTGCCAGCAGCGCCAGGACTAGCGGGAGGGCCTTGAATGAGCAGTTCTTC. It specifies CASSARTSGRALNEQFF.

The V call is TRBV7-2, the J call TRBJ2-1, with D tentatively TRBD2 (6 bases). With 5 bases removed from V and 7 bases from J, the gap between germline ends came to 15 bases. CDR3 length equals 14 residues. CDR1 and CDR2 from the germline V gene are SGHTA and FQGNSA. The CDR3 loop is CASSPRDWANEQFF. The CDR3 nucleotides are TGTGCCAGCAGCCCTAGGGACTGGGCGAATGAGCAGTTCTTC.

In this sample, this clonotype turned up a few times. The chain has TRBV21-1 and TRBJ2-1; the table's D gene call, TRBD1, was not cross checked with the DNA. TRBV21-1 is listed as a pseudogene. The CDR3 is 16 amino acids. The CDR3 loop reads CASSKAPGRGYNEQFF. For the CDR3, the DNA is TGTGCCAGCAGCAAGGCCCCAGGGCGCGGGTACAATGAGCAGTTCTTC.

This clonotype was seen repeatedly, ten times or more. The V call is TRBV20-1, the J call TRBJ2-1; 11 bases align to TRBD2. J gave up 3 bases and V 5 bases, and 6 bases lay outside the gene matches. CDR1 and CDR2 (germline): DFQATT, SNEGSKA (reference sequence). This CDR3 has 15 residues. CDR3 in amino acids: CSALKTSGVYNEQFF. CDR3 coding DNA: TGCAGTGCTCTAAAGACTAGCGGGGTCTACAATGAGCAGTTCTTC.

The V gene is TRBV5-6, the J gene TRBJ2-3; D gene ambiguous. From germline, CDR1 is SGHDT and CDR2 YYEEEE. Trimming cost V 0 bases and J 8 bases, with 4 bases left between them. CDR3 size: 11 residues. CDR3 nucleotide sequence: TGTGCCAGCAGCTTGGAGCGTACGCAGTATTTT. It yields the protein CASSLERTQYF.

The rearrangement uses TRBV21-1 and TRBJ2-7; the D call TRBD2 from the table was never checked on the DNA. TRBV21-1 is described as a pseudogene. This CDR3 is built from 19 residues. The chain's CDR3 is CASSKDRTSGGGLGDEQYF. CDR3 in DNA: TGTGCCAGCAGCAAAGACCGGACTAGCGGAGGCGGATTGGGCGACGAGCAGTACTTC.

This clonotype was counted between two and nine times. This chain's CDR3 is CASRLGQGTEAFF. Written as DNA, the CDR3 is TGTGCCAGTCGCCTAGGACAGGGCACTGAAGCTTTCTTT. The rearrangement uses TRBV27 and TRBJ1-1, with 8 bases that match TRBD1. J lost 4 bases, V lost 9 bases, and 7 bases had no gene match. CDR1 and CDR2 from the germline V gene are MNHEY and SMNVEV (reference sequence). The CDR3 totals 13 residues.

The V and J genes are TRBV7-9 and TRBJ1-1; D remains unclear. The CDR3 sequence is 13 residues long. Germline CDR1 and CDR2: SEHNR and FQNEAQ (reference sequence). V was shortened by 5 bases and J by 3 bases, with 10 bases between the two germline ends. The DNA for the CDR3 is TGTGCCAGCAGCCCACCGGGATACACTGAAGCTTTCTTT. Translation gives CASSPPGYTEAFF. Full variable domain (missing parts from reference TRBV7-9 and TRBJ1-1): DTGVSQNPRHKITKRGQNVTFRCDPISEHNRLYWYRQTLGQGPEFLTYFQNEAQLEKSRLLSDRFSAERPKGSFSTLEIQRTEQGDSAMYLCASSPPGYTEAFFGQGTRLTVV.